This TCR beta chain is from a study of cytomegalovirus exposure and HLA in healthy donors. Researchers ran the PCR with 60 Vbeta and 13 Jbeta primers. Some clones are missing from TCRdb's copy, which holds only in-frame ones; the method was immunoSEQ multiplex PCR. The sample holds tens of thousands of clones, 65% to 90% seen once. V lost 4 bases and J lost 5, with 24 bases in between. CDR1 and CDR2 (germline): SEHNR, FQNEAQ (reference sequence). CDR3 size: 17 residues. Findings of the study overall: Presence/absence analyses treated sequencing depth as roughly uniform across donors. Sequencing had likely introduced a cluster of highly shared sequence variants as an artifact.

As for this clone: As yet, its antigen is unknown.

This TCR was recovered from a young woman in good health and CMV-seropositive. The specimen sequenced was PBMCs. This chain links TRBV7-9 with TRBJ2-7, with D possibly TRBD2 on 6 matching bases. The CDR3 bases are TGTGCCAGCAGCTCCCCCGAATCAAGCGGGCGGCTCAACGAGCAGTACTTC. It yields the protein CASSSPESSGRLNEQYF. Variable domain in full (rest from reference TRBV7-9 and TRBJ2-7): DTGVSQNPRHKITKRGQNVTFRCDPISEHNRLYWYRQTLGQGPEFLTYFQNEAQLEKSRLLSDRFSAERPKGSFSTLEIQRTEQGDSAMYLCASSSPESSGRLNEQYFGPGTRLTVT.